This TCR beta chain was found in a study of shared T cell receptors in the human thymus. Sequencing was performed with immunoSEQ multiplex PCR; in TCRdb, only in-frame clones are kept and a portion is missing. The sample records about 380,000 clones, about 95% being singletons. CDR1 SGDLS and CDR2 YYNGEE come from the germline V gene. The CDR3 is made up of 14 amino acids. Trimming took off 4 bases at V and 6 bases at J, with 14 bases between the two ends. Sequencing was performed on thymocytes. This chain connects TRBV9 to TRBJ2-1, with D maybe TRBD2 (6 bases). This clonotype originated in a human donor. As DNA, the CDR3 is TGTGCCAGCAGCCCGAGACGCGGGGTCAATGAGCAGTTCTTC. It yields the protein CASSPRRGVNEQFF.